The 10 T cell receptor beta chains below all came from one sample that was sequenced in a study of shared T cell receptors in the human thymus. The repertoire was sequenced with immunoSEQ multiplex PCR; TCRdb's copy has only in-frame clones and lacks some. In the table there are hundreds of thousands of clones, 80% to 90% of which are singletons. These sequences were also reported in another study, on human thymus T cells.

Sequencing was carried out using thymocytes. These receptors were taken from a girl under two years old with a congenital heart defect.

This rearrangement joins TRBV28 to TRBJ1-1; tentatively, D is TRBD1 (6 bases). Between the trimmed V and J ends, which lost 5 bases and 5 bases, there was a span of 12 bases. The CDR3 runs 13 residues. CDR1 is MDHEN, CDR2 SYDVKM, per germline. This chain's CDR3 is CASSRNGTTEAFF. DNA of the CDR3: TGTGCCAGCAGTCGAAATGGGACAACTGAAGCTTTCTTT.

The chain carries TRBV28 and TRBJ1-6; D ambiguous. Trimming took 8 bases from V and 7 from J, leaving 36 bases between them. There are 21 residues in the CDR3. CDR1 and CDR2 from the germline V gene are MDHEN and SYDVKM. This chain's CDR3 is CASRPTIHCSFLFPRNSPLHF. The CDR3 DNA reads TGTGCCAGCCGCCCGACAATACACTGCAGTTTTTTGTTTCCGAGAAATTCACCCCTCCACTTT.

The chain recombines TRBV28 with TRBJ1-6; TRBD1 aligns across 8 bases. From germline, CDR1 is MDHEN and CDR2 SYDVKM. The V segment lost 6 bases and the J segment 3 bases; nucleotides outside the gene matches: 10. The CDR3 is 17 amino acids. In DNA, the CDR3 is TGTGCCAGCAGCCTTGGGACAGGTAACGTCTATAATTCACCCCTCCACTTT. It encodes CASSLGTGNVYNSPLHF.

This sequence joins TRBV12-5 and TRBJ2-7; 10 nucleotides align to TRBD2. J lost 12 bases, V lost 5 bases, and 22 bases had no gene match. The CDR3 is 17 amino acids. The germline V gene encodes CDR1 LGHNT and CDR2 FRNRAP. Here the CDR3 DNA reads TGTGCTAGTGGTGACTACCGGAAGGGGACTAGCGCACCCGAGAGGTACTTC. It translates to CASGDYRKGTSAPERYF.

For the CDR3, the DNA is TGTGCCAGCAGCCCCTCCCCGGGACAGGCGACGGAGACCCAGTACTTC. It encodes CASSPSPGQATETQYF. This rearrangement joins TRBV5-4 to TRBJ2-5, with TRBD1 matching over 8 bases. Germline CDR1 and CDR2: SGHNT and YYREEE (reference sequence). V was clipped by 4 bases and J by 5 bases; unmatched bases: 13. This CDR3 region has 16 residues. The full variable domain, with the rest looked up from reference TRBV5-4 and TRBJ2-5, is ETGVTQSPTHLIKTRGQQVTLRCSSQSGHNTVSWYQQALGQGPQFIFQYYREEENGRGNFPPRFSGLQFPNYSSELNVNALELDDSALYLCASSPSPGQATETQYFGPGTRLLVL.

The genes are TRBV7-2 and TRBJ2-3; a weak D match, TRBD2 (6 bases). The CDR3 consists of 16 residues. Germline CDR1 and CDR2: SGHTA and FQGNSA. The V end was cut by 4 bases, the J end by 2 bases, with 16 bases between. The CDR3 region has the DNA TGTGCCAGCAGCTCCATGGGGGGTAAACTCACAGATACGCAGTATTTT. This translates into CASSSMGGKLTDTQYF.

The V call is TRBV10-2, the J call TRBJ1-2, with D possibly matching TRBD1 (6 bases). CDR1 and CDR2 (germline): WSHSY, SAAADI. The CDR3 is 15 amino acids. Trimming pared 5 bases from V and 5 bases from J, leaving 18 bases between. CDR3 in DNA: TGCGCCAGCAGTAAGGGTCGGAGGGGGGGATATGGCTACACCTTC. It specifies CASSKGRRGGYGYTF.

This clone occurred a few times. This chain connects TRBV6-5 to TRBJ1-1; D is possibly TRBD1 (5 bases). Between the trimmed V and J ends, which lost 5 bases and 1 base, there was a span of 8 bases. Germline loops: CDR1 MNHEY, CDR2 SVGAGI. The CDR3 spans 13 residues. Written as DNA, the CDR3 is TGTGCCAGCAGTCCCCAGGGGAACACTGAAGCTTTCTTT. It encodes CASSPQGNTEAFF.

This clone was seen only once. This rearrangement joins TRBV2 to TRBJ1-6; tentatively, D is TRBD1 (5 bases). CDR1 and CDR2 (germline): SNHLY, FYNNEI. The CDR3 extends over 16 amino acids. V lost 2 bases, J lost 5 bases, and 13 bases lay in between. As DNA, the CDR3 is TGTGCCAGCAGTGAAAGGGAGGGGAAGGATAATTCACCCCTCCACTTT. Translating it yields CASSEREGKDNSPLHF.

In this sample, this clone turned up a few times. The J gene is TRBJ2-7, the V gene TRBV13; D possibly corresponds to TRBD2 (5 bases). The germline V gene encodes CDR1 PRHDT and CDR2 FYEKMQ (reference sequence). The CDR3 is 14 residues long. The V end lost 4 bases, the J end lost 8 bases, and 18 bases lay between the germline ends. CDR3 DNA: TGTGCCAGCAGCTACGGGATCCCACTGGAAAAGCAGTACTTC. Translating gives CASSYGIPLEKQYF.